Each of the 5 T cell receptor beta chains below was sequenced from the same sample in a study of T cell responses to AZD1222 COVID-19 vaccine. Some clones are missing from TCRdb's copy, which holds only in-frame ones; the method was immunoSEQ multiplex PCR. The table has about 120,000 clones, roughly 88% seen once. The sequences come from peripheral blood, collected on day 0 of AZD1222 vaccination. The receptor set was obtained from an adult in good health.

The chain employs TRBV11-2 and TRBJ1-6, with no clear D. The germline gives CDR1 SGHAT, CDR2 FQNNGV. The V gene lost 0 bases and the J gene lost 10 bases, with 13 bases spanning the gap. The CDR3 sequence is 15 residues long. The CDR3 DNA reads as TGTGCCAGCAGCTTAGAAAGGTCTGGCCGATCACCCCTCCACTTT. Its translation: CASSLERSGRSPLHF.

CDR3 in amino acids: CATSDSGQRYYNEQFF. As DNA, the CDR3 is TGTGCCACCAGTGATTCCGGACAGCGATACTACAATGAGCAGTTCTTC. The chain recombines TRBV24-1 with TRBJ2-1; possible D gene TRBD1, 6 bases. V shed 2 bases and J shed 3 bases, with 13 bases lying between them. CDR3 size: 16 residues. The germline V gene has CDR1 KGHDR and CDR2 SFDVKD.

The chain is built from TRBV24-1 and TRBJ2-3, with D uncertain. The CDR3 extends over 12 amino acids. Trimming stripped 9 bases from V and 4 bases from J, with 10 bases between. Germline V gene lookup returns CDR1 KGHDR and CDR2 SFDVKD. CDR3 in amino acids: CATAESADTQYF. For the CDR3, the DNA is TGTGCCACCGCGGAGAGCGCAGATACGCAGTATTTT.

This clone was seen a few times. This chain links TRBV7-2 with TRBJ2-3, with 9 bases matching TRBD2. In germline, CDR1 is SGHTA, CDR2 FQGNSA. Losses at the gene ends were 5 bases for V and 1 base for J; bases not matched to a gene: 4. This CDR3 contains 15 residues. CDR3 DNA: TGTGCCAGCAGCCCCGTAGCGGGGGGCACAGATACGCAGTATTTT. It specifies CASSPVAGGTDTQYF.

The sample holds one count of this clone. The gene calls are TRBV5-5 and TRBJ1-6; the D gene is possibly TRBD1 (5 bases). Trimming removed 4 bases from V and 3 bases from J, with 17 bases in between. Germline assignment: CDR1 SGHKS and CDR2 YYEKEE (reference sequence). The CDR3 runs to 17 residues. The DNA for the CDR3 is TGTGCCAGCAGCCAGCAGCAGGGCCTCCTCTATAATTCACCCCTCCACTTT. It yields the protein CASSQQQGLLYNSPLHF.